This T cell receptor (beta chain) derives from a study of blood T cell repertoires in COVID-19. Trimming at V came to 5 bases and at J to 6 bases, leaving 8 bases not matched to a gene. In germline, CDR1 is LNHDA, CDR2 SQIVND (reference sequence). The CDR3 runs 15 residues. Measured with immunoSEQ multiplex PCR; TCRdb has only the in-frame clones, and not every one. The sample includes some 190,000 clones, nearly 90% of them seen just once. Specimen: peripheral blood. This sequence originates from a woman in her 40s who had recovered from COVID-19. The chain employs TRBV19 and TRBJ2-1; 9 nucleotides line up with TRBD2. The chain's CDR3 is CASSPIAGAPNEQFF. The DNA for the CDR3 is TGTGCCAGTAGTCCTATAGCGGGAGCCCCCAATGAGCAGTTCTTC.